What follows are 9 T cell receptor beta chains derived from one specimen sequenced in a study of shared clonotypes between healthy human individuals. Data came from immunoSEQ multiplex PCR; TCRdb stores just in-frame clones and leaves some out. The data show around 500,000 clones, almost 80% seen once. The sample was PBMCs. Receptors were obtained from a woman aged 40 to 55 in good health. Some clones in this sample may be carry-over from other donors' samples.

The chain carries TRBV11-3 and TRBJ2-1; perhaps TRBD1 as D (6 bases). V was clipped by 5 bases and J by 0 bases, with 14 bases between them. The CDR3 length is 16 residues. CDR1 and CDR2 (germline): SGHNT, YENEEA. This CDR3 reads CASSHSGAHSYNEQFF. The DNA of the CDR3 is TGTGCCAGCAGCCACTCAGGGGCCCACTCCTACAATGAGCAGTTCTTC.

CDR3 DNA: TGTGCCAGCAGGGGACAGGGGAGCAATCAGCCCCAGCATTTT. It specifies CASRGQGSNQPQHF. This chain connects TRBV6-1 to TRBJ1-5; 10 nucleotides align to TRBD1. The CDR3 contains 14 residues. From germline, CDR1 is MNHNS and CDR2 SASEGT. Trimming took 6 bases from V and 1 from J; bases not matched to a gene: 0.

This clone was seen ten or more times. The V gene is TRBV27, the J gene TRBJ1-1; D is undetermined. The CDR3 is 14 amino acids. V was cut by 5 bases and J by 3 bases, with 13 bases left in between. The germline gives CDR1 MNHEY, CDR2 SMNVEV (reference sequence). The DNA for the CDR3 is TGTGCCAGCAGTAGAAGGTACGGCGACACTGAAGCTTTCTTT. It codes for CASSRRYGDTEAFF.

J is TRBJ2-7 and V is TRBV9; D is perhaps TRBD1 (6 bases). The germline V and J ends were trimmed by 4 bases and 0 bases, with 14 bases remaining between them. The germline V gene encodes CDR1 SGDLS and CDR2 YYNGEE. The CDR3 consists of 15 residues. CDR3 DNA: TGTGCCAGCAGCCAAACCCAGGGGAGCTCCTACGAGCAGTACTTC. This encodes CASSQTQGSSYEQYF.

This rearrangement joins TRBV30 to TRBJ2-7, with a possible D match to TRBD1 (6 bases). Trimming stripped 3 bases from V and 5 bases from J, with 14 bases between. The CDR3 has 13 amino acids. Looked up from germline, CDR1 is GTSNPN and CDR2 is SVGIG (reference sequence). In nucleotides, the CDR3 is TGTGCCTGGAGGGTCAGGGGTACCCACGAGCAGTACTTC. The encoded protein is CAWRVRGTHEQYF.

CDR3 protein: CASSQDTGGLSEQFF. DNA for the CDR3: TGCGCCAGCAGCCAAGACACAGGGGGACTGAGTGAGCAGTTCTTC. V usage is TRBV4-1 and J usage is TRBJ2-1; 8 bases match TRBD1. With V trimmed by 0 bases and J by 9 bases, 7 bases remained unmatched. The CDR3 sequence is 15 residues long. Per the germline V gene, CDR1 is MGHRA and CDR2 is YSYEKL.

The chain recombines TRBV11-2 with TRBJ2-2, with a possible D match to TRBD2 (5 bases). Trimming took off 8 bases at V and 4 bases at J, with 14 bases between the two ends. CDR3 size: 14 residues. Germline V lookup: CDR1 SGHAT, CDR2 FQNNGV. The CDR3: CASSRTPLTGELFF. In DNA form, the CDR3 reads TGTGCCAGCTCTCGGACTCCCCTCACCGGGGAGCTGTTTTTT.

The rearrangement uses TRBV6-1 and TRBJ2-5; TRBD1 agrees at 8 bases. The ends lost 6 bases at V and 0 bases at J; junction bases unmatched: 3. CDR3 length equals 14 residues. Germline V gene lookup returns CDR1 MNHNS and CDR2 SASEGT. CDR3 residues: CASRGTGDQETQYF. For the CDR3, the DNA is TGTGCCAGCAGAGGGACAGGAGACCAAGAGACCCAGTACTTC.

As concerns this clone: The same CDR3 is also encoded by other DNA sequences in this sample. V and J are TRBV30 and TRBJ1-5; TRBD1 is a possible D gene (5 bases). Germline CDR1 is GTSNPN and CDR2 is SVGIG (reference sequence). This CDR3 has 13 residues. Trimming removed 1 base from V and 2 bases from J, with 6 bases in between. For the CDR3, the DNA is TGTGCCTGGAGTGGGGGGGGCAATCAGCCCCAGCATTTT. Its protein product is CAWSGGGNQPQHF.